This record concerns one TCR beta chain sequence. The data were taken from a study of T-cell reconstitution after alpha-beta-depleted transplantation in children. Molecular barcoding with unique molecular identifiers was used for the TCRbeta library. TCRdb re-analysed the PCR reads in MiXCR, keeping a single row per CDR3 protein. The data show around 490,000 distinct CDR3 sequences, over 10% seen once. CDR3 length: 12 amino acids. Germline V lookup: CDR1 DFQATT, CDR2 SNEGSKA (reference sequence). V was shortened by 6 bases and J by 5 bases, with 13 bases between the two germline ends. The sequence derives from a female patient younger than 10 who had a stem cell transplant for aplastic anemia, so the T cells may come from the graft donor. The rearrangement uses TRBV20-1 and TRBJ2-5; D may be TRBD1 (6 bases). The starting material was PBMCs, mostly from graft donor cells, obtained 180 days after TCRalphabeta/CD19-depleted stem cell transplant. DNA of the CDR3: TGCAGTGCGGTACAGGGTTTTGAGACCCAGTACTTC. This sequence encodes CSAVQGFETQYF.